This TCR beta chain was found in a study of cytotoxic CD8 clonotypes in ibrutinib-treated CLL (dated by TCRdb to the early 2020s). For the wider study: In this cohort, approximately 14 patients were treatment-naive and about ten were relapsed/refractory, while about 18 had unmutated IGHV. Partial responses were observed in some 24 patients and complete responses in 2; after a median follow-up of roughly 62 months, remission was maintained in 15 or so patients and progression was observed in 12. Samples at response were collected after a median of 12 months of treatment, with a range of roughly 6 to 36 months. Samples averaged about 260,000 productive templates and about 94,000 productive rearrangements. Longitudinal samples were available for about 30% of the 86 trial participants. Cryopreserved peripheral blood mononuclear cells were collected at three points: before therapy, at response, and at either sustained remission or disease progression. Patients were still on ibrutinib when every remission and progressive disease sample was collected. Study-wide conclusions, independent of this receptor: Sampling times were not matched between patients in sustained remission and patients whose disease was progressing, and lymph node repertoires were not examined. At ibrutinib response clonality went up, during sustained remission it held steady, and at progression it dropped back toward baseline. Baseline clonality exceeded that of age-matched healthy donors and correlated strongly with circulating CD8+ T-cell counts. Public clonotypes were rare and either shrank or stayed stable during treatment, and the rise in clonality at ibrutinib response reflected expansion of private clonotypes.

A MiSeq instrument was used for deep resolution sequencing, which targeted depths ranging from 1 in 1 million up to 1 in 200,000 T cells, with coverage averaging 10x for each clonotype. The immunoSEQ hsTCRB Kit was used to generate the TCR beta libraries. The original pipeline was this. Data were analyzed with ImmunoSEQ Data Assistant and ImmunoSEQ Analyzer, with V, D and J genes assigned per IMGT definitions. Clonality, which ranges from 0 to 1, was calculated as one minus the normalized Shannon entropy of productive rearrangement frequencies. Public clonotype analysis was restricted to overrepresented clonotypes comprising at least 0.05% of each patient's repertoire. Thirteen repertoires from age-matched healthy donors, obtained from immuneACCESS, served as clonality controls. Imported from immuneACCESS, the table was reduced by TCRdb to in-frame sequences with V and J called. These copies leave out some clones; in studies compared against another copy, an unresolved V gene accounts for under half, and the cause of the remainder is not known. V and J calls and clone size are copied from that table; D and trimming were computed from the DNA. The sample includes 30,000 to 50,000 clones, with about 65% observed a single time. The leading ten clones occupy about 6.8% of the sample.

The time point label of this sample denotes: progressive disease on ibrutinib. For TCR beta library preparation, roughly 2 micrograms of genomic DNA were isolated from cryopreserved PBMCs. High-throughput TCR beta sequencing was performed on longitudinal blood samples from CLL patients receiving ibrutinib monotherapy. The patients took part in an open-label, single-center phase 2 trial of ibrutinib monotherapy. Worth noting for this clone: The antigen it binds to is not known. The record has no base qualities; no much larger clone is one base away.

The CDR3 covers 18 residues, taking in both the cysteine and the phenylalanine. The kept DNA is CDR3 alone, 54 bases in frame from the first base. The source of this sequence is a human donor with chronic lymphocytic leukemia. The chain is encoded by TRBV1 joined to TRBJ2-6; the listed D gene, TRBD1, was not tested against the DNA. TRBV1 is flagged as a pseudogene. The source material was PBMCs, sampled at disease progression, from a patient treated with ibrutinib. The base sequence is TGCACCAGCAGCCAGAGGGGCAGGGGCAGCTCTGGGGCCAACGTCCTGACTTTC. It specifies CTSSQRGRGSSGANVLTF.